A single sample gave rise to the 19 T cell receptor beta chains below, sequenced in a study of technical replicates of blood from a few donors. TCRdb keeps only in-frame clones here, not all; method: immunoSEQ multiplex PCR. The data show 75,000 to 90,000 clones, with about 92% seen just once and about 0.26% held by the top ten. What was sequenced was T cells isolated from PBMCs. These receptors came from a human donor in good health.

The sample holds a few counts of this clone. This rearrangement joins TRBV11-2 to TRBJ1-1, with D maybe TRBD1 (6 bases). The germline CDR1 and CDR2 sequences are SGHAT and FQNNGV. Trimming shortened V by 0 bases and J by 0 bases, and 14 bases separated the two germline ends. The CDR3 consists of 17 residues. The CDR3 protein is CASSLDLTGTMNTEAFF. Here the CDR3 DNA reads TGTGCCAGCAGCTTAGATCTCACAGGGACCATGAACACTGAAGCTTTCTTT.

J is TRBJ2-2 and V is TRBV5-4; 7 bases agree with TRBD1. This CDR3 is built from 16 residues. CDR1 SGHNT and CDR2 YYREEE come from the germline V gene (reference sequence). Losses at the gene ends were 4 bases for V and 5 bases for J; bases not matched to a gene: 11. In nucleotides, the CDR3 is TGTGCCAGCAGCACCTCCAGGGGGACATCAACCGGGGAGCTGTTTTTT. Translated: CASSTSRGTSTGELFF.

For the CDR3, the DNA is TGTGCCAGCAGCCCCGGGTCCTGGGGGCCACTTAACACCGGGGAGCTGTTTTTT. Translation: CASSPGSWGPLNTGELFF. V gene TRBV27 combines with J gene TRBJ2-2, with D perhaps matching TRBD1 (6 bases). V gave up 6 bases and J gave up 2 bases, with 22 bases separating them. The CDR3 contains 18 residues. CDR1 MNHEY and CDR2 SMNVEV come from the germline V gene (reference sequence).

V gene TRBV4-1 combines with J gene TRBJ1-1, with a possible D match to TRBD1 (6 bases). The CDR3 is 16 amino acids. Per germline, CDR1 MGHRA and CDR2 YSYEKL. The V gene lost 1 base and the J gene lost 5 bases, with 17 bases spanning the gap. For the CDR3, the DNA is TGCGCCAGCAGCCAAGTTTTCAGCAGGGGTCGGACTGAAGCTTTCTTT. It yields the protein CASSQVFSRGRTEAFF.

This chain uses TRBV2 with TRBJ1-5; D is unclear. Germline-derived CDR1 and CDR2 are SNHLY and FYNNEI. V lost 7 bases and J 2 bases, leaving 15 bases between the germline ends. The CDR3 sequence is 15 residues long. CDR3 residues: CASTEEGVRNQPQHF. CDR3 coding DNA: TGTGCCAGCACCGAGGAGGGAGTTCGCAATCAGCCCCAGCATTTT.

The V gene is TRBV5-1, the J gene TRBJ1-4; 12 nucleotides match TRBD1. The CDR3 is 18 residues long. Germline-derived CDR1 and CDR2 are SGHRS and YFSETQ. V shed 1 base and J 6 bases; nucleotides not matched to a gene: 10. CDR3 protein: CASSLTGTGGKKDEKLFF. The CDR3 DNA reads TGCGCCAGCAGCTTGACCGGGACAGGGGGCAAGAAGGATGAAAAACTGTTTTTT.

This chain connects TRBV11-2 to TRBJ2-1; TRBD1 matches 7 bases. The germline gives CDR1 SGHAT, CDR2 FQNNGV. The CDR3 is 15 amino acids. V gave up 4 bases and J gave up 2 bases; unmatched junction bases: 5. CDR3 nucleotide sequence: TGTGCCAGCAGCTATGAGGGGGCTCCCTACAATGAGCAGTTCTTC. As protein: CASSYEGAPYNEQFF.

This clone was seen more than once but under ten times. V usage is TRBV28 and J usage is TRBJ1-1; no reliable D call. V was pared by 5 bases and J by 1 base, with 11 bases between. CDR1 is MDHEN, CDR2 SYDVKM, per germline. The CDR3 is 14 amino acids. CDR3 in amino acids: CASSAIVTNTEAFF. As DNA, the CDR3 is TGTGCCAGCAGTGCCATAGTAACGAACACTGAAGCTTTCTTT.

This chain uses TRBV6-5 with TRBJ1-2; D is undetermined. Germline V gene data show CDR1 as MNHEY and CDR2 as SVGAGI. There are 13 residues in the CDR3. With 4 bases removed from V and 12 bases from J, the gap between germline ends came to 18 bases. In nucleotides, the CDR3 is TGTGCCAGCAGTTCCCTCCTCGGTCGATTGGACACCTTC. Amino acids: CASSSLLGRLDTF.

This rearrangement joins TRBV2 to TRBJ2-7, with a weak D call TRBD2 (5 bases). The CDR3 contains 11 residues. The V and J ends lost 7 bases and 6 bases respectively, with 10 bases between them. Germline V gives CDR1 SNHLY, CDR2 FYNNEI. Here the CDR3 reads CASTREGEQYF. The CDR3 nucleotides read TGTGCCAGCACGAGAGAGGGCGAGCAGTACTTC. The entire variable domain, with the rest obtained from reference TRBV2 and TRBJ2-7, is as follows: EPEVTQTPSHQVTQMGQEVILRCVPISNHLYFYWYRQILGQKVEFLVSFYNNEISEKSEIFDDQFSVERPDGSNFTLKIRSTKLEDSAMYFCASTREGEQYFGPGTRLTVT.

The chain links TRBV15 to TRBJ2-1; weak D call: TRBD2 (6 bases). The germline V gene encodes CDR1 LNHNV and CDR2 YYDKDF (reference sequence). The length of the CDR3 is 17 residues. V lost 3 bases, J lost 2 bases, and 17 bases lay in between. CDR3 sequence reads: CATSRGSGVGAYNEQFF. The CDR3 DNA reads TGTGCCACCAGCAGGGGCTCGGGGGTCGGGGCCTACAATGAGCAGTTCTTC.

V and J are TRBV7-9 and TRBJ2-3; no clear D gene. V was pared by 3 bases and J by 0 bases, with 7 bases between. This CDR3 has 14 residues. Germline CDR1 reads SEHNR; CDR2 reads FQNEAQ (reference sequence). The CDR3: CASSFRVSTDTQYF. The CDR3 DNA is TGTGCCAGCAGCTTTCGGGTGAGCACAGATACGCAGTATTTT.

In its sample, this clone was seen once. The gene calls are TRBV14 and TRBJ2-2; the match to TRBD2 covers 7 bases. Germline CDR1 reads SGHDN; CDR2 reads FVKESK. This CDR3 region has 17 residues. The ends lost 0 bases at V and 6 bases at J; junction bases unmatched: 10. The CDR3 sequence is CASSQDWRTSTAGELFF. For the CDR3, the DNA is TGTGCCAGCAGCCAAGATTGGAGGACTAGTACCGCCGGGGAGCTGTTTTTT. Full variable domain (remainder filled in from reference TRBV14 and TRBJ2-2): EAGVTQFPSHSVIEKGQTVTLRCDPISGHDNLYWYRRVMGKEIKFLLHFVKESKQDESGMPNNRFLAERTGGTYSTLKVQPAELEDSGVYFCASSQDWRTSTAGELFFGEGSRLTVL.

The rearrangement joins TRBV19 to TRBJ2-2, with 8 nucleotides matching TRBD2. The CDR3 is 17 residues long. J lost 3 bases, V lost 3 bases, and 9 bases had no gene match. In germline, CDR1 is LNHDA, CDR2 SQIVND (reference sequence). CDR3 sequence reads: CASSMMAGGWDTGELFF. CDR3 bases: TGTGCCAGTAGTATGATGGCGGGAGGTTGGGACACCGGGGAGCTGTTTTTT.

The genes are TRBV7-6 and TRBJ2-2, with D possibly being TRBD2 (5 bases). The V end lost 1 base, the J end lost 6 bases, and 15 bases lay between the germline ends. From germline, CDR1 is SGHVS and CDR2 FNYEAQ. The CDR3 spans 16 residues. CDR3 nucleotide sequence: TGTGCCAGCAGCTTAGAGCGGATCAACCCGTCCGGGGAGCTGTTTTTT. It yields the protein CASSLERINPSGELFF.

A note on this clone: Compared with germline, one end of the junction differs, possibly owing to a read error. The genes are TRBV7-9 and TRBJ1-2; D is perhaps TRBD1 (5 bases). The germline V gene has CDR1 SEHNR and CDR2 FQNEAQ (reference sequence). The CDR3 is 13 residues long. In nucleotides, the CDR3 is TGTGCCAGCAGCTTAGTTACGCAGGACACCCCTGGCTTC. Protein product: CASSLVTQDTPGF.

The rearrangement joins TRBV5-1 to TRBJ1-2; tentative D call: TRBD1 (5 bases). Trimming took off 3 bases at V and 1 base at J, with 13 bases between the two ends. This CDR3 contains 15 residues. Germline V gene lookup returns CDR1 SGHRS and CDR2 YFSETQ. In DNA, the CDR3 is TGCGCCAGCAGCTGGAGCTTCCAGGGTAACTATGGCTACACCTTC. Amino acids: CASSWSFQGNYGYTF.

The CDR3 DNA is TGCGCCAGCAGTGGAGGGGGACACCTCCAGAGCTCTGGAAACACCATATATTTT. It codes for CASSGGGHLQSSGNTIYF. The chain joins TRBV10-1 to TRBJ1-3, with D perhaps TRBD1 (6 bases). This CDR3 is built from 18 residues. The germline V and J ends were trimmed by 4 bases and 0 bases, with 19 bases remaining between them. The germline gives CDR1 WNHNN, CDR2 SYGVQD (reference sequence).

The chain links TRBV2 to TRBJ1-2, with a tentative D call TRBD1 (5 bases). Germline-derived CDR1 and CDR2 are SNHLY and FYNNEI. The CDR3 totals 15 residues. V was clipped by 0 bases and J by 8 bases, with 16 bases between them. The CDR3 reads CASSEAEVTGLGYTF. CDR3 DNA: TGTGCCAGCAGTGAAGCGGAAGTCACAGGTCTAGGCTACACCTTC. The entire variable domain, with the rest obtained from reference TRBV2 and TRBJ1-2, is as follows: EPEVTQTPSHQVTQMGQEVILRCVPISNHLYFYWYRQILGQKVEFLVSFYNNEISEKSEIFDDQFSVERPDGSNFTLKIRSTKLEDSAMYFCASSEAEVTGLGYTFGSGTRLTVV.